This T cell receptor (beta chain) emerged from a study of blood T cell repertoires in COVID-19. For the study at large: Samples taken during acute and convalescent COVID-19 were collected in the United States, Italy and Spain. The cDNA or gDNA used as material had been derived from T cells, B-cell-depleted T cells, or PBMCs.

The CDR3 is 17 residues long. The J segment lost 0 bases and the V segment lost 6 bases, leaving 12 bases of the junction unmatched. CDR1 and CDR2 from the germline V gene are MNHEY and SMNVEV (reference sequence). Authors' methods: How many nucleated cells were present was estimated from reference gene primer amplification. Only in-frame clones appear in the TCRdb table, and some are missing; sequencing was by immunoSEQ multiplex PCR. V and J calls and clone size are those listed in that table; D and trimming were worked out from the DNA. The table lists roughly 250,000 clones, more than 85% of them singletons.

The clonotype originates from a man under 40 with acute or convalescent COVID-19. The genes are TRBV27 and TRBJ2-3; TRBD2 aligns across 7 bases. The source material was peripheral blood. CDR3 in amino acids: CASRREKGYSSTDTQYF. The CDR3 DNA sequence: TGTGCCAGCAGGCGGGAGAAGGGTTATTCTAGCACAGATACGCAGTATTTT.